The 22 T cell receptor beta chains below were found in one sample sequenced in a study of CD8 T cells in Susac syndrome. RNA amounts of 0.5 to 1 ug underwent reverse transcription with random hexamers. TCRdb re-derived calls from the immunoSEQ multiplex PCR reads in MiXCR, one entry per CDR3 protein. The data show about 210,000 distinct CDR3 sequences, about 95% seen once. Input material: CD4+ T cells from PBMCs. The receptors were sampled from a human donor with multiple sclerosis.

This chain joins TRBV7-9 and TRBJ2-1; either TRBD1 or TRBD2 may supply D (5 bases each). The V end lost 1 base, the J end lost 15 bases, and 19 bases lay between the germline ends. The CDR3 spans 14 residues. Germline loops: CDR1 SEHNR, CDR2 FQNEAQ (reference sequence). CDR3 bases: TGTGCCAGCAGCTTAGGGGCCGGGACCCCAGGCCTGTTCTTC. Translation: CASSLGAGTPGLFF. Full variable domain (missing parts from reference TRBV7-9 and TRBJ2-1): DTGVSQNPRHKITKRGQNVTFRCDPISEHNRLYWYRQTLGQGPEFLTYFQNEAQLEKSRLLSDRFSAERPKGSFSTLEIQRTEQGDSAMYLCASSLGAGTPGLFFGPGTRLTVL.

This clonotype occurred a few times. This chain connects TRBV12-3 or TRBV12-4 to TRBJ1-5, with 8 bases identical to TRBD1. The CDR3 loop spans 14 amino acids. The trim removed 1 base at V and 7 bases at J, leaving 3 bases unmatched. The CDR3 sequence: CASSLGTGRQPQHF. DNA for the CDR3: TGTGCCAGCAGTTTAGGGACAGGGAGGCAGCCCCAGCATTTT.

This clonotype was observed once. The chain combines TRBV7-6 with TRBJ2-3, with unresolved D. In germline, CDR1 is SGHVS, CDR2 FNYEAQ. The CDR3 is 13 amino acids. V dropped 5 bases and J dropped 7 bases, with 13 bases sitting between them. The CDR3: CASSRDIFNTQYF. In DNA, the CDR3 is TGTGCCAGCAGCCGAGACATTTTCAATACGCAGTATTTT.

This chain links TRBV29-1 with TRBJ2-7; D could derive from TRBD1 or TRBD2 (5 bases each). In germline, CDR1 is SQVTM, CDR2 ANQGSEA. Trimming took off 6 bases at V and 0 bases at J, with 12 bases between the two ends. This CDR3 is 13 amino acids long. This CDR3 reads CSVSGTGSYEQYF. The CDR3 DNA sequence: TGCAGCGTCTCCGGGACGGGCTCCTACGAGCAGTACTTC.

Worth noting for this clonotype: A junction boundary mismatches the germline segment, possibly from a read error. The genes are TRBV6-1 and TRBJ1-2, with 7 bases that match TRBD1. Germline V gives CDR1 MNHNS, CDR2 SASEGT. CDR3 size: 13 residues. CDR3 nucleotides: TGTGCCAGCAGGGAAGACAGGGTCCATGGCTACACCTTC. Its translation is CASREDRVHGYTF.

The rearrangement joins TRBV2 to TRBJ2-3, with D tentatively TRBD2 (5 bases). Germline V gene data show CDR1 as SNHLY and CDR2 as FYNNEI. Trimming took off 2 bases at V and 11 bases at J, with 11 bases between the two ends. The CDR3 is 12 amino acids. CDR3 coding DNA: TGTGCCAGCAGTGAAAAGCGGACGTGGCAGTATTTT. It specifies CASSEKRTWQYF.

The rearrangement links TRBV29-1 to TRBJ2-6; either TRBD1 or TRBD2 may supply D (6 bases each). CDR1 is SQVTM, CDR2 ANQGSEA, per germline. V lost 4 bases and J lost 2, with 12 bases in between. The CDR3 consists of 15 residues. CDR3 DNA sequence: TGCAGCGTTGCCGGGGGCGAAACTGGGGCCAACGTCCTGACTTTC. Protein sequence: CSVAGGETGANVLTF.

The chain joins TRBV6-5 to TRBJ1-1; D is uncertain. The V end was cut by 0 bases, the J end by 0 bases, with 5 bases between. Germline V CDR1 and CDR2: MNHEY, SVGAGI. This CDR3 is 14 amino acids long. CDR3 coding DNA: TGTGCCAGCAGTTACTCAAGGATGAACACTGAAGCTTTCTTT. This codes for CASSYSRMNTEAFF.

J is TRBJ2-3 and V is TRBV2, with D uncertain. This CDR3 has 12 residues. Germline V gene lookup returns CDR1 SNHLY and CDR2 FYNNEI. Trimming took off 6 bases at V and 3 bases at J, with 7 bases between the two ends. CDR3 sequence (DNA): TGTGCCAGCAGGGGCTCGACAGATACGCAGTATTTT. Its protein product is CASRGSTDTQYF.

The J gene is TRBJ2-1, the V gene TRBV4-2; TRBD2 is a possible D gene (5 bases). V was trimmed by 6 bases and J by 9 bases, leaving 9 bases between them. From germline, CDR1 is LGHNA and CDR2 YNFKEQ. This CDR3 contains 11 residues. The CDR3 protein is CASRETSEQFF. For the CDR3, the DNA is TGTGCCAGCAGGGAAACTAGTGAGCAGTTCTTC.

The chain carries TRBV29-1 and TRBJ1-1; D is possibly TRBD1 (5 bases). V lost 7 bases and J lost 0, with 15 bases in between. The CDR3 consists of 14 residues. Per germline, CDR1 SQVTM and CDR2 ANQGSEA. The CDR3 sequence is CSAARQTLNTEAFF. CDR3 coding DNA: TGCAGCGCCGCCCGACAGACTTTGAACACTGAAGCTTTCTTT.

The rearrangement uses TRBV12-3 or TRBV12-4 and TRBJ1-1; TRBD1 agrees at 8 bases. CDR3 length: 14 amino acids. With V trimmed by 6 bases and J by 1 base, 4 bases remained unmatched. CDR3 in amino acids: CASRRTGKNTEAFF. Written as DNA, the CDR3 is TGTGCCAGCAGACGGACAGGGAAGAACACTGAAGCTTTCTTT.

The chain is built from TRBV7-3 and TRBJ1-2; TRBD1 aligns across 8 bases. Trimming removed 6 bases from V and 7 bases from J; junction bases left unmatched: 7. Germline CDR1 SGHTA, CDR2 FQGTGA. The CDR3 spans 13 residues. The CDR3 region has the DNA TGTGCCAGCAGGGACCCAGGACAGGGTGGCTACACCTTC. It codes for CASRDPGQGGYTF.

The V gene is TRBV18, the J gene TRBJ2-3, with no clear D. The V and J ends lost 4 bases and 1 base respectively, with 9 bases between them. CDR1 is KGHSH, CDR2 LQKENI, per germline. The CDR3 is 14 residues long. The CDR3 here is CASSQVAGTDTQYF. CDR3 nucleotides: TGTGCCAGCTCACAAGTAGCAGGCACAGATACGCAGTATTTT.

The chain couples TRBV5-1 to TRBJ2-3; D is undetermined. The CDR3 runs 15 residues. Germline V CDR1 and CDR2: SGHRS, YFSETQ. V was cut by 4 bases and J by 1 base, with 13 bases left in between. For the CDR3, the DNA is TGCGCCAGCAGCCCTACCGGGCCACGCACAGATACGCAGTATTTT. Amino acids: CASSPTGPRTDTQYF.

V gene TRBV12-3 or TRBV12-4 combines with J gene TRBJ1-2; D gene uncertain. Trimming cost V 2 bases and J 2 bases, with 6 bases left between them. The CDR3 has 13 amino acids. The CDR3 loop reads CASSLYRNYGYTF. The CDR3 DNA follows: TGTGCCAGCAGTTTATACCGCAACTATGGCTACACCTTC.

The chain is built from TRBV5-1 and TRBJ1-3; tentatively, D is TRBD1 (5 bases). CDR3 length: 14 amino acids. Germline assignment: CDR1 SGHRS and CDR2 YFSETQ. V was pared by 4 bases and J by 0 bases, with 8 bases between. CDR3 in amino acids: CASSQGPSGNTIYF. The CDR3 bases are TGCGCCAGCAGCCAGGGTCCCTCTGGAAACACCATATATTTT.

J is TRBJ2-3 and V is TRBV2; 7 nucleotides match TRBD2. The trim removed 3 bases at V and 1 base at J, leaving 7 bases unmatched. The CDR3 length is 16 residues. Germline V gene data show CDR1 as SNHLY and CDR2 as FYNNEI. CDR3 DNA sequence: TGTGCCAGCAGTGAGGGCCCGGGACTACGCACAGATACGCAGTATTTT. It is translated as CASSEGPGLRTDTQYF.

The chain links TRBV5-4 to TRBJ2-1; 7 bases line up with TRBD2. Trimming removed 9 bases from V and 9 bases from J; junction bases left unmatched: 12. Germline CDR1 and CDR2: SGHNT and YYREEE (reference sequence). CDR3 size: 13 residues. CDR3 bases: TGTGCCATTGCTACGGGGGGAGCGGGTGAGCAGTTCTTC. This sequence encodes CAIATGGAGEQFF.

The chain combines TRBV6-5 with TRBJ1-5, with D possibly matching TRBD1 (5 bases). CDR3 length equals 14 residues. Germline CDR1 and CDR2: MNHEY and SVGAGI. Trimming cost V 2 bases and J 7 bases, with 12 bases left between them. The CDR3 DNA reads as TGTGCCAGCAGTTACGGCGGGGGGGGGCAGCCCCAGCATTTT. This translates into CASSYGGGGQPQHF.

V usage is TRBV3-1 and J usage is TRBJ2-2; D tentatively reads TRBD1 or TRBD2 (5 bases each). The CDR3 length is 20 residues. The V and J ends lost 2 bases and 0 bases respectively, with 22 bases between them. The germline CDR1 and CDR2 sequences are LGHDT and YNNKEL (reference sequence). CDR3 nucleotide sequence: TGTGCCAGCAGCCAAACCCCCCGGGACGTATTTTACGCGAACACCGGGGAGCTGTTTTTT. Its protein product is CASSQTPRDVFYANTGELFF. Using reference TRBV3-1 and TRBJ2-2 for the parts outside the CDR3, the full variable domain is DTAVSQTPKYLVTQMGNDKSIKCEQNLGHDTMYWYKQDSKKFLKIMFSYNNKELIINETVPNRFSPKSPDKAHLNLHINSLELGDSAVYFCASSQTPRDVFYANTGELFFGEGSRLTVL.

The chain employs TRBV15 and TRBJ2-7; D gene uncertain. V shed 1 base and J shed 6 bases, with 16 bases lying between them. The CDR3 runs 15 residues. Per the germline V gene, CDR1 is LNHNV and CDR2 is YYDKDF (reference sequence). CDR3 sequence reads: CATSRVGRSNSEQYF. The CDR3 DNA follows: TGTGCCACCAGCAGAGTCGGAAGGTCCAACAGCGAGCAGTACTTC.